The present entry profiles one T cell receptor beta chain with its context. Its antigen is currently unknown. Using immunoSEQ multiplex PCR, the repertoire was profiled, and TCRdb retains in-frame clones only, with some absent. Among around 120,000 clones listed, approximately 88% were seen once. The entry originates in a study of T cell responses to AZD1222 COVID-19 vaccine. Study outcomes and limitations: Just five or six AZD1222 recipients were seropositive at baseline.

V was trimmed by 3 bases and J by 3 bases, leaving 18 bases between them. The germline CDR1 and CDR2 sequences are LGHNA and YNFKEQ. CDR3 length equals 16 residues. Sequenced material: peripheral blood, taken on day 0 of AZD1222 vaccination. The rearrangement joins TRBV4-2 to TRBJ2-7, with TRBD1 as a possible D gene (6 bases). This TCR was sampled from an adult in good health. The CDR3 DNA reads TGTGCCAGCAGCCATTCGACAGGCGCATTGATCTACGAGCAGTACTTC. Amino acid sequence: CASSHSTGALIYEQYF.